What follows is one TCR beta chain and its context. Antigen unknown. The sample belongs to a study of Ad26.COV2.S vaccination and SARS-CoV-2 variants. Whole-study context: Once, or twice with 56 days between doses, Ad26.COV2.S was given intramuscularly. Findings and caveats of the study: Vaccine and placebo groups showed comparable non-spike TCR breadth.

The germline V gene has CDR1 DFQATT and CDR2 SNEGSKA (reference sequence). The junction had 10 bases not matched to a gene; V was cut back by 3 bases and J by 0 bases. This CDR3 has 16 amino acids. Measured with immunoSEQ multiplex PCR; TCRdb has only the in-frame clones, and not every one. The table includes 350,000 to 500,000 clones, approximately 89% detected once. Sample treatment: about 20 received Ad26.COV2.S at low or high dose, single or two shots; roughly five received placebo; per-sample allocation not given. At day 63 after the first vaccine or placebo injection, samples were drawn. The chain joins TRBV20-1 to TRBJ2-7; the match to TRBD2 covers 8 bases. This TCR was recovered from a person between 18 and 60 years old who received the Ad26.COV2.S COVID-19 vaccine or a placebo. This specimen consisted of peripheral blood, obtained in a trial of Ad26.COV2.S vaccine versus placebo. The CDR3 reads CSASRGWRGDSYEQYF. The CDR3 region has the DNA TGCAGTGCTAGTCGGGGTTGGCGGGGGGACTCCTACGAGCAGTACTTC.